Listed below are T cell receptor beta chains from one sample, sequenced in a study of blood T cell repertoires in COVID-19. Data came from immunoSEQ multiplex PCR; TCRdb stores just in-frame clones and leaves some out. The sample lists more than 200,000 clones; roughly 80% were seen once. Sequenced material: peripheral blood. Receptors originate from a man in his sixties with acute or convalescent COVID-19. Both conserved end residues are part of each CDR3. D genes are given only for firm matches. Size tells how often a clone was seen (once, few, many) or the class of an expanded clone, and some rows leave it out.

clone size: .
J gene: TRBJ2-7
D gene: .
V gene: TRBV12-3/TRBV12-4
CDR3 DNA: TGTGCCAGCAGTTTGTGGGCGAGCTACGAGCAGTACTTC
CDR3 protein: CASSLWASYEQYF

clone size: .
J gene: TRBJ1-2
D gene: TRBD1
V gene: TRBV5-6
CDR3 DNA: TGTGCCAGCAGCCCTGACAGGGGAGGATTTGGCTACACCTTC
CDR3 protein: CASSPDRGGFGYTF

clone size: few
J gene: TRBJ2-3
D gene: .
V gene: TRBV28
CDR3 DNA: TGTGCCAGCTCCAACGAGAAAACCGGGGGAGATACGCAGTATTTT
CDR3 protein: CASSNEKTGGDTQYF

clone size: .
J gene: TRBJ1-5
D gene: .
V gene: TRBV7-8
CDR3 DNA: TGTGCCAGCAGCTTAGGAGGCTACCCCCTGGAGCCCCAGCATTTT
CDR3 protein: CASSLGGYPLEPQHF

clone size: .
J gene: TRBJ1-6
D gene: .
V gene: TRBV14
CDR3 DNA: TGTGCCAGCAGCCAGGACAGCGGTTATTCACCCCTCCACTTT
CDR3 protein: CASSQDSGYSPLHF

clone size: .
J gene: TRBJ2-1
D gene: .
V gene: TRBV9
CDR3 DNA: TGTGCCAGCAGCGTTGTAGGGGCCTACAATGAGCAGTTCTTC
CDR3 protein: CASSVVGAYNEQFF

clone size: once
J gene: TRBJ2-2
D gene: .
V gene: TRBV30
CDR3 DNA: TGTGCCTGGAGTGCCCAGGGTTGGGGGGAGCTGTTTTTT
CDR3 protein: CAWSAQGWGELFF

clone size: .
J gene: TRBJ2-7
D gene: .
V gene: TRBV5-1
CDR3 DNA: TGCGCCAGCAGCTCGACCGGGACACCGGTCTACGAGCAGTACTTC
CDR3 protein: CASSSTGTPVYEQYF

clone size: .
J gene: TRBJ2-1
D gene: TRBD2
V gene: TRBV7-9
CDR3 DNA: TGTGCCAGCAGCTTACTCGCTAGCGGGGGGTATGAGCAGTTCTTC
CDR3 protein: CASSLLASGGYEQFF

clone size: .
J gene: TRBJ2-3
D gene: .
V gene: TRBV9
CDR3 DNA: TGTGCCAGCAGCGTGGCCGCATGGAGGTCTACGCAGTATTTT
CDR3 protein: CASSVAAWRSTQYF